The clone carrying this T cell receptor (beta chain) has just a few counts. In germline, CDR1 is MDHEN, CDR2 SYDVKM. CDR3 length: 17 amino acids. With 2 bases removed from V and 0 bases from J, the gap between germline ends came to 17 bases. When the RNA was reverse transcribed, random hexamers were used with an input of roughly 0.45 to 1 ug. Multiplex immunoSEQ PCR targeted 54 Vbeta and 13 Jbeta TCR beta segments. Via MiXCR, TCRdb re-called the immunoSEQ multiplex PCR reads, giving one row per CDR3 protein. The data hold about 60,000 distinct CDR3 sequences, with roughly nine tenths observed a single time. The source of the sample is a study of CD8 T cells in Susac syndrome. TCR beta sequencing was performed on blood CD8+ and CD4+ T cells. The study used healthy donors as controls matched for age and sex. The TEMRA cells underwent FACS enrichment, while the CD8+ and CD4+ T cells underwent negative isolation.

Sequenced material: CD8+ T cells from PBMCs. This chain joins TRBV28 and TRBJ2-7, with a possible D match to TRBD2 (6 bases). This TCR was sampled from a human donor in good health. DNA of the CDR3: TGTGCCAGCAGTTTAATCTTAGGAGGGATCAGCTCCTACGAGCAGTACTTC. Its protein is CASSLILGGISSYEQYF.